The 22 T cell receptor beta chains below were found in one sample sequenced in a study of human T cells and chemical hapten exposure. TCRdb itself ran the RACE reads through MiXCR, one entry per CDR3 protein. The sample includes 250,000 or so distinct CDR3 sequences, over 7.5% of them seen just once. Time point reported: pre-sensitization, week 0. Treatment denoted: therapeutic diphenylcyclopropenone sensitization with weekly scalp DPC. The starting material was whole blood, obtained in connection with sensitization to the hapten diphenylcyclopropenone (DPC). These receptors were taken from a man between 18 and 29 years old with alopecia areata. Some clones in this sample may be carry-over from other donors' samples.

The chain joins TRBV5-1 to TRBJ2-1; D possibly corresponds to TRBD1 (6 bases). Germline lookup yields CDR1 SGHRS and CDR2 YFSETQ. V lost 0 bases to trimming and J lost 3 bases, with 10 bases between them. This CDR3 is built from 15 residues. CDR3 protein: CASSLVPDSYNEQFF. The DNA of the CDR3 is TGCGCCAGCAGCTTGGTCCCGGACAGCTACAATGAGCAGTTCTTC. The variable domain in full, with the rest retrieved from reference TRBV5-1 and TRBJ2-1, is KAGVTQTPRYLIKTRGQQVTLSCSPISGHRSVSWYQQTPGQGLQFLFEYFSETQRNKGNFPGRFSGRQFSNSRSEMNVSTLELGDSALYLCASSLVPDSYNEQFFGPGTRLTVL.

J is TRBJ1-6 and V is TRBV11-2, with a tentative D call TRBD1 (5 bases). The CDR3 is made up of 16 amino acids. Germline CDR1 reads SGHAT; CDR2 reads FQNNGV. Trimming removed 1 base at V and 8 bases at J, with 15 bases between. This CDR3 is CASSLVTGGAYSPLHF. The DNA for the CDR3 is TGTGCCAGCAGCTTAGTGACGGGTGGGGCTTATTCACCCCTCCACTTT.

In this sample, this clonotype turned up a few times. The rearrangement joins TRBV4-3 to TRBJ2-4; the D gene is possibly TRBD2 (8 bases). CDR3 length: 21 residues. The germline gives CDR1 LGHNA, CDR2 YSLEER. V was cut by 0 bases and J by 1 base, with 25 bases left in between. CDR3 DNA sequence: TGCGCCAGCAGCCAAGATCTGGCCCGACAGGGTGGCGGGGGGGCCAAAAACATTCAGTACTTC. Protein: CASSQDLARQGGGGAKNIQYF.

The chain has TRBV7-8 and TRBJ2-3, with D tentatively TRBD1 (5 bases). The CDR3 spans 13 residues. The germline V and J ends were trimmed by 3 bases and 4 bases, with 8 bases remaining between them. Germline V gene sequence: CDR1 SGHVS, CDR2 FQNEAQ. CDR3 loop: CASSFTGADTQYF. The CDR3 coding sequence is TGTGCCAGCAGCTTTACAGGTGCAGATACGCAGTATTTT.

This clonotype was detected only a few times. The rearrangement uses TRBV28 and TRBJ2-5; weak D call: TRBD2 (7 bases). CDR3 size: 13 residues. Germline loops: CDR1 MDHEN, CDR2 SYDVKM. V lost 9 bases and J lost 4, with 15 bases in between. The CDR3 protein is CASLVAGAETQYF. In nucleotides, the CDR3 is TGTGCCAGTCTAGTGGCGGGGGCAGAGACCCAGTACTTC.

V and J are TRBV7-2 and TRBJ2-5, with D possibly TRBD2 on 6 matching bases. CDR1 and CDR2 from the germline V gene are SGHTA and FQGNSA. This CDR3 comprises 13 residues. Trimming shortened V by 2 bases and J by 5 bases, and 9 bases separated the two germline ends. CDR3 sequence reads: CASSLLAPETQYF. The DNA for the CDR3 is TGTGCCAGCAGCTTACTAGCGCCGGAGACCCAGTACTTC.

The chain links TRBV5-1 to TRBJ1-2; tentatively, D is TRBD1 (5 bases). The CDR3 is 14 amino acids. Trimming took 3 bases from V and 0 from J, leaving 9 bases between them. The germline CDR1 and CDR2 sequences are SGHRS and YFSETQ. This chain's CDR3 is CASSSDTTNYGYTF. The CDR3 DNA follows: TGCGCCAGCAGCTCGGACACGACTAACTATGGCTACACCTTC.

This clonotype was detected ten times or more. The chain links TRBV12-3 or TRBV12-4 to TRBJ1-6; D might be TRBD1 (5 bases). The V end was cut by 6 bases, the J end by 10 bases, with 16 bases between. The CDR3 consists of 14 residues. DNA of the CDR3: TGTGCCAGCAGCAGGGACCGGGCAGGGTCACCCCTCCACTTT. It specifies CASSRDRAGSPLHF.

This clonotype was detected a few times. The V gene is TRBV15, the J gene TRBJ1-2, with 8 bases identical to TRBD1. Germline V gives CDR1 LNHNV, CDR2 YYDKDF (reference sequence). This CDR3 is built from 12 residues. J gave up 4 bases and V 8 bases, and 3 bases lay outside the gene matches. The CDR3 is CATWTGLYGYTF. Here the CDR3 DNA reads TGTGCCACCTGGACAGGGCTCTATGGCTACACCTTC.

The rearrangement links TRBV4-3 to TRBJ1-6; maybe TRBD1 (5 bases). The ends were cut back, 1 base at V and 10 bases at J, with 23 bases in the middle. Germline V lookup: CDR1 LGHNA, CDR2 YSLEER. CDR3 length: 18 amino acids. The DNA of the CDR3 is TGCGCCAGCAGCCAAGCGGGGGGTTCAGGGCGTAGGTGGTCACCCCTCCACTTT. This encodes CASSQAGGSGRRWSPLHF.

The sample holds a few counts of this clonotype. The chain employs TRBV11-2 and TRBJ2-7, with no clear D. The CDR3 sequence is 13 residues long. CDR1 and CDR2 (germline): SGHAT, FQNNGV. V lost 5 bases and J lost 4, with 12 bases in between. The CDR3 DNA follows: TGTGCCAGCAGCATTCCGGGCGAATACGAGCAGTACGTC. Translation: CASSIPGEYEQYV.

This clonotype was seen a handful of times. This sequence joins TRBV24-1 and TRBJ1-5; 11 bases line up with TRBD1. Per germline, CDR1 KGHDR and CDR2 SFDVKD. The J segment lost 5 bases and the V segment lost 4 bases, leaving 6 bases of the junction unmatched. The CDR3 consists of 16 residues. The CDR3 here is CATSEGPDRGHQPQHF. The CDR3 DNA is TGTGCCACCAGTGAGGGGCCGGACAGGGGGCATCAGCCCCAGCATTTT.

V usage is TRBV11-1 and J usage is TRBJ2-4; D not resolved. The CDR3 sequence is 15 residues long. V was clipped by 5 bases and J by 3 bases, with 14 bases between them. The germline V gene has CDR1 SGHAT and CDR2 FQDESV (reference sequence). This CDR3 is CASSLNSDNKNIQYF. In nucleotides, the CDR3 is TGTGCCAGCAGCCTGAATTCGGATAACAAAAACATTCAGTACTTC.

In its sample, this clonotype was seen many times. This rearrangement joins TRBV7-2 to TRBJ1-1; no firm D call. Germline CDR1 and CDR2: SGHTA and FQGNSA. The CDR3 consists of 9 residues. The CDR3 DNA is TGTGCGGCTGCGGCTGAAGCTTTCTTT. Its protein product is CAAAAEAFF.

This clonotype showed up many times. This chain uses TRBV14 with TRBJ1-6, with 11 bases lining up with TRBD1. J lost 10 bases, V lost 1 base, and 3 bases had no gene match. The germline CDR1 and CDR2 sequences are SGHDN and FVKESK. The CDR3 length is 15 residues. CDR3 loop: CASSQVDRGRSPLHF. CDR3 nucleotide sequence: TGTGCCAGCAGCCAAGTGGACAGGGGGCGATCACCCCTCCACTTT.

The J gene is TRBJ1-6, the V gene TRBV6-5, with D maybe TRBD1 (5 bases). CDR1 MNHEY and CDR2 SVGAGI come from the germline V gene. V lost 2 bases and J 9 bases, leaving 14 bases between the germline ends. The CDR3 sequence is 15 residues long. The CDR3 loop reads CASSYAVGLGSPLHF. DNA of the CDR3: TGTGCCAGCAGTTACGCGGTGGGACTGGGTTCACCCCTCCACTTT.

This clonotype was observed at least ten times. The J gene is TRBJ2-1, the V gene TRBV9; D could derive from TRBD1 or TRBD2 (5 bases each). Trimming shortened V by 0 bases and J by 10 bases, and 17 bases separated the two germline ends. CDR3 length: 15 amino acids. Germline CDR1 SGDLS, CDR2 YYNGEE. The CDR3 nucleotides read TGTGCCAGCAGCGTAGAGGACGGGGCAGCAGGGGAGCAGTTCTTC. Translating it yields CASSVEDGAAGEQFF.

This sequence joins TRBV6-1 and TRBJ1-2, with D tentatively TRBD1 (5 bases). Looked up from germline, CDR1 is MNHNS and CDR2 is SASEGT. The CDR3 is made up of 14 amino acids. Trimming took 6 bases from V and 0 from J, leaving 11 bases between them. The CDR3 DNA is TGTGCCAGCAGGGGATCGACAGCTAACTATGGCTACACCTTC. Translating it yields CASRGSTANYGYTF.

A few counts support this clonotype. The chain recombines TRBV24-1 with TRBJ2-2, with D uncertain. Deletions cut 4 bases from V and 2 bases from J, with 4 bases between. Germline V CDR1 and CDR2: KGHDR, SFDVKD. The CDR3 totals 13 residues. The CDR3 region is CATSEQNTGELFF. As DNA, the CDR3 is TGTGCCACCAGTGAGCAAAACACCGGGGAGCTGTTTTTT.

The chain is built from TRBV4-1 and TRBJ2-7, with a tentative D call TRBD2 (6 bases). Germline assignment: CDR1 MGHRA and CDR2 YSYEKL. Trimming left V 4 bases short and J 5 bases short, with 18 bases between. This CDR3 comprises 15 residues. CDR3: CASSPRAGPFNEQYF. CDR3 nucleotide sequence: TGCGCCAGCAGCCCAAGGGCGGGGCCCTTTAACGAGCAGTACTTC.

This clonotype has ten or more counts. This sequence joins TRBV20-1 and TRBJ1-1, with D unclear. CDR3 length equals 13 residues. Trimming took 0 bases from V and 1 from J, leaving 6 bases between them. The germline V gene has CDR1 DFQATT and CDR2 SNEGSKA (reference sequence). This CDR3 is CSARDRRNTEAFF. The CDR3 DNA reads TGCAGTGCTAGAGATCGCAGGAACACTGAAGCTTTCTTT.

This chain joins TRBV5-1 and TRBJ2-1, with TRBD2 as a possible D gene (6 bases). V was shortened by 6 bases and J by 2 bases, with 15 bases between the two germline ends. The length of the CDR3 is 15 residues. Germline-derived CDR1 and CDR2 are SGHRS and YFSETQ. In nucleotides, the CDR3 is TGCGCCAGCACCCAACGACTAGATGCCTACAATGAGCAGTTCTTC. Residues: CASTQRLDAYNEQFF.